The clone carrying this T cell receptor beta chain was recorded at least ten times. Its target is not known. TCRdb ran MiXCR on the reads and lists one entry per CDR3 protein. The sample lists some 300,000 distinct CDR3 sequences; 9.6% were seen once. This sample stems from a study of T cell repertoires in cytomegalovirus infection. Study-wide context: Both a matching HLA type and CMV infection were indicated by public TCR beta signatures. Study findings and constraints: HLA-C-restricted CMV clonotypes gave the most frequent clonotype in two of eight donors. Carriage of CMV together with the relevant HLA was identifiable through cumulative public TCR beta family frequency.

Germline CDR1 and CDR2: DFQATT and SNEGSKA (reference sequence). The CDR3 totals 13 residues. The ends were cut back, 6 bases at V and 6 bases at J, with 15 bases in the middle. The clonotype comes from a human donor in good health (CMV status not recorded). Some clones in this sample may be carry-over from other donors' samples. Sequences were obtained from PBMCs. The J gene is TRBJ1-5, the V gene TRBV20-1; possible D gene TRBD1, 6 bases. In DNA form, the CDR3 reads TGCAGTGCCTCAATTTCAGGGGCTCAGCCCCAGCATTTT. Its protein product is CSASISGAQPQHF.